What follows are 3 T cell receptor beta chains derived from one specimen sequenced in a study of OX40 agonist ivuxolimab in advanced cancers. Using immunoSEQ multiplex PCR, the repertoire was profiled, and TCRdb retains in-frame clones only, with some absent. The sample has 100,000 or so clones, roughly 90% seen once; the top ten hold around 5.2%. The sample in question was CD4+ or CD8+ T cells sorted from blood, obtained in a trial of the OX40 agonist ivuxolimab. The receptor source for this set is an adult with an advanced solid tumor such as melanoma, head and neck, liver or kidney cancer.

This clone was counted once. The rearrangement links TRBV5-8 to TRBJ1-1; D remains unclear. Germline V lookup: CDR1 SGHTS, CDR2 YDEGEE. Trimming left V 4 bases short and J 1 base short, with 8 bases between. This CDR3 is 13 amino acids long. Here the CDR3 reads CASSPGPNTEAFF. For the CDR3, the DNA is TGTGCCAGCAGCCCGGGCCCGAACACTGAAGCTTTCTTT.

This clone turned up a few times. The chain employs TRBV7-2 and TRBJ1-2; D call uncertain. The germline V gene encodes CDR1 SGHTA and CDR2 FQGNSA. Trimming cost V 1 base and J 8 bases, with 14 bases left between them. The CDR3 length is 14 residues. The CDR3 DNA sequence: TGTGCCAGCAGCTTAGGGCGTAGCGCGCAGGGCTACACCTTC. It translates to CASSLGRSAQGYTF.

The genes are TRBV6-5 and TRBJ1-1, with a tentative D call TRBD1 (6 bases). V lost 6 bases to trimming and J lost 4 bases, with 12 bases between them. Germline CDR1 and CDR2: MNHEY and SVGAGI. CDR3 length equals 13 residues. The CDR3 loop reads CASSPQGPTEAFF. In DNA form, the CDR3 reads TGTGCCAGCAGCCCACAGGGACCCACTGAAGCTTTCTTT.